A single T cell receptor beta chain is shown here with its context. This sample stems from a study of cytomegalovirus exposure and HLA in healthy donors. Germline V lookup: CDR1 LNHNV, CDR2 YYDKDF (reference sequence). Trimming stripped 0 bases from V and 3 bases from J, with 3 bases between. CDR3 length: 12 amino acids. PCR involved 60 Vbeta and 13 Jbeta primers. Generated by immunoSEQ multiplex PCR, the TCRdb table keeps only in-frame clones and is missing some. The table lists under 150,000 clones, roughly 84% of them singletons, with around 1.3% in the top ten. The V and J genes are TRBV15 and TRBJ2-7; D gene unclear. The receptor comes from a girl aged 2 to 10 in good health and CMV-seronegative. The source material was PBMCs. The CDR3 reads CATSRDHYEQYF. The CDR3 nucleotides read TGTGCCACCAGCAGAGATCACTACGAGCAGTACTTC.